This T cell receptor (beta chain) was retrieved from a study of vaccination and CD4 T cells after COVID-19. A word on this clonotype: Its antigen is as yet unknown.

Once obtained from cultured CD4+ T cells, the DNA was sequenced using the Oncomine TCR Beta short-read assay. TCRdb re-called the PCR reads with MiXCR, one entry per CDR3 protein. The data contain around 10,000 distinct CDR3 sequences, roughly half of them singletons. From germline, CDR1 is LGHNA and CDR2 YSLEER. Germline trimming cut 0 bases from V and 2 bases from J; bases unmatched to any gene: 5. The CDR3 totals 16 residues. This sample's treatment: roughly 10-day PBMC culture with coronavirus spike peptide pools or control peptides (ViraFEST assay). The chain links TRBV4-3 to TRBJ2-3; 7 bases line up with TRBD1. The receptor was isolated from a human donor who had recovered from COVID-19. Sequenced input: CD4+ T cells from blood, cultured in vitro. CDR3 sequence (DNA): TGCGCCAGCAGCCAAGAAGGGGGCAGGGACACAGATACGCAGTATTTT. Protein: CASSQEGGRDTDTQYF.